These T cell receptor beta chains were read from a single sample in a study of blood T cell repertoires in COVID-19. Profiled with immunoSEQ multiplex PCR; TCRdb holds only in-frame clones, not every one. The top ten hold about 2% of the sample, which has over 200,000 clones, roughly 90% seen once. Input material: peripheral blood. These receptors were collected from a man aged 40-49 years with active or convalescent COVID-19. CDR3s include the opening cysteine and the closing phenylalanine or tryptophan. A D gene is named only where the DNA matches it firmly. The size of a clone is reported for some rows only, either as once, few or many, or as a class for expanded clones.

CASSLAQGTRREKLFF TGTGCCAGCAGCTTGGCCCAGGGGACCCGGAGGGAAAAACTGTTTTTT . . TRBJ1-4 TRBV5-8
CASSLVGNAYEQYF TGTGCCAGCAGCTTGGTCGGGAATGCCTACGAGCAGTACTTC . . TRBJ2-7 TRBV5-8
CASSMVSGAINYGYTF TGTGCCAGTAGTATGGTTTCAGGGGCGATAAACTATGGCTACACCTTC . . TRBJ1-2 TRBV19
CASRTGRTTGELFF TGTGCCAGTCGGACAGGGCGTACCACCGGGGAGCTGTTTTTT . TRBD1 TRBJ2-2 TRBV19
CASSPYSNQPQHF TGTGCCAGTAGCCCGTATAGCAATCAGCCCCAGCATTTT . . TRBJ1-5 TRBV19
CASSQSQGAGEQFF TGTGCCAGCAGCCAAAGCCAGGGGGCGGGTGAGCAGTTCTTC . TRBD1 TRBJ2-1 TRBV27
CASSLLNRGSQETQYF TGTGCCAGCTCTCTCCTGAACAGGGGGTCCCAAGAGACCCAGTACTTC . TRBD1 TRBJ2-5 TRBV18
CASSALHTQGRNTEAFF TGTGCCAGCAGCGCGCTCCATACCCAGGGAAGGAACACTGAAGCTTTCTTT . . TRBJ1-1 TRBV9
CASSESKDRVRHEQFF TGCGCCAGCAGTGAGTCGAAGGACAGGGTTCGTCATGAGCAGTTCTTC . TRBD1 TRBJ2-1 TRBV10-1
CASSLGQSYSGANVLTF TGTGCCAGCAGCTTGGGACAGAGTTACTCTGGGGCCAACGTCCTGACTTTC . . TRBJ2-6 TRBV5-4
CASSAEQGAADEQYF TGTGCCAGCAGCGCTGAACAGGGGGCTGCGGACGAGCAGTACTTC . TRBD1 TRBJ2-7 TRBV27
CASSPNGQGKGEQFF TGCGCCAGCAGCCCAAACGGACAGGGGAAGGGCGAGCAGTTCTTC . TRBD1 TRBJ2-1 TRBV4-1
CASRRQGSNQPQHF TGTGCCAGCAGAAGACAGGGTAGCAATCAGCCCCAGCATTTT . TRBD1 TRBJ1-5 TRBV28
CASSQVGQVYHEQYF TGTGCCAGCAGCCAAGTGGGACAGGTATACCACGAGCAGTACTTC . TRBD1 TRBJ2-7 TRBV3-1/TRBV3-2
CASSHGLAILAKNIQYF TGTGCCAGCAGCCACGGACTAGCCATTCTAGCCAAAAACATTCAGTACTTC . TRBD2 TRBJ2-4 TRBV3-1/TRBV3-2
CASSRQGSRTEAFF TGCGCCAGCAGCAGGCAGGGATCGAGAACTGAAGCTTTCTTT . . TRBJ1-1 TRBV5-1
CASSPLTGGAPYEQYF TGTGCCAGCAGCCCACTTACAGGGGGCGCCCCCTACGAGCAGTACTTC once TRBD1 TRBJ2-7 TRBV5-4
CASSPGTNNEQFF TGTGCCAGCAGCCCCGGGACTAACAATGAGCAGTTCTTC . TRBD2 TRBJ2-1 TRBV6-4
CASSESQDTGRRLQYF TGTGCCAGCAGTGAATCCCAAGACACAGGGCGGCGCTTGCAGTACTTC many . TRBJ2-7 TRBV25-1
CASSFPAGGNQPQHF TGTGCCAGCAGTTTTCCGGCCGGCGGAAATCAGCCCCAGCATTTT . . TRBJ1-5 TRBV28
CASSASTGNHEQYF TGTGCCAGCAGTGCATCGACAGGGAACCACGAGCAGTACTTC . TRBD1 TRBJ2-7 TRBV25-1
CASSLIRGPQHF TGTGCCAGCAGTTTAATCCGCGGGCCCCAGCATTTT . . TRBJ1-5 TRBV12-3/TRBV12-4
CASSQQQTAYGYTF TGTGCCAGCAGCCAACAGCAGACGGCCTATGGCTACACCTTC . . TRBJ1-2 TRBV6-5
CASSLVRTTYEQYF TGTGCCAGCAGCTTAGTGCGCACCACCTACGAGCAGTACTTC . . TRBJ2-7 TRBV11-2
CASSGGGATDTQYF TGTGCCAGCAGCGGAGGGGGGGCCACAGATACGCAGTATTTT . . TRBJ2-3 TRBV2
CAWRATGGGQPQHF TGTGCCTGGAGAGCGACAGGGGGGGGACAGCCCCAGCATTTT . TRBD1 TRBJ1-5 TRBV30
CASSYNENTEAFF TGTGCCAGCAGCTATAACGAGAACACTGAAGCTTTCTTT . . TRBJ1-1 TRBV28
CASSLAGRGASGFSYEQYF TGTGCCAGCAGCTTAGCGGGAAGGGGAGCTAGCGGGTTTTCCTACGAGCAGTACTTC few TRBD2 TRBJ2-7 TRBV7-9
CASSQDPLAGGHEQYF TGTGCCAGCAGCCAAGATCCCCTAGCGGGGGGGCACGAGCAGTACTTC . TRBD2 TRBJ2-7 TRBV3-1/TRBV3-2
CASSKTGSSNQPQHF TGTGCCAGCAGCAAAACAGGGTCTAGCAATCAGCCCCAGCATTTT . . TRBJ1-5 TRBV21-1
CASRELDSPLHF TGTGCCAGCCGCGAGTTAGATTCACCCCTCCACTTT . . TRBJ1-6 TRBV3-1/TRBV3-2
CASSPGQGARDTQYF TGTGCCAGCAGTCCGGGACAGGGGGCGAGAGATACGCAGTATTTT . TRBD1 TRBJ2-3 TRBV7-2